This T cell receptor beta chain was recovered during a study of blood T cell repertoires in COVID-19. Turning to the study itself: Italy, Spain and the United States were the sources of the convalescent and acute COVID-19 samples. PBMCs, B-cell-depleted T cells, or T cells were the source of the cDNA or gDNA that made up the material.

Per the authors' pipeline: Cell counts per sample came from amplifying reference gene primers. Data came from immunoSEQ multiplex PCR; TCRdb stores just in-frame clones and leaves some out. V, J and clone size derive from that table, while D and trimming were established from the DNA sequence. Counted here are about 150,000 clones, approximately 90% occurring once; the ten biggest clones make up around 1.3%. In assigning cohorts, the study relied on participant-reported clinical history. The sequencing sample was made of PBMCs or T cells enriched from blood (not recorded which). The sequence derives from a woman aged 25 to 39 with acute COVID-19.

The CDR3 DNA reads TGTGCCAGCAGCCAAACTAGCGGGAGGCGCGAGCAGTACTTC. Translating it yields CASSQTSGRREQYF. The gene calls are TRBV27 and TRBJ2-7, with 12 bases fitting TRBD2. With V trimmed by 6 bases and J by 6 bases, 6 bases remained unmatched. The germline V gene has CDR1 MNHEY and CDR2 SMNVEV (reference sequence). This CDR3 spans 14 amino acids.